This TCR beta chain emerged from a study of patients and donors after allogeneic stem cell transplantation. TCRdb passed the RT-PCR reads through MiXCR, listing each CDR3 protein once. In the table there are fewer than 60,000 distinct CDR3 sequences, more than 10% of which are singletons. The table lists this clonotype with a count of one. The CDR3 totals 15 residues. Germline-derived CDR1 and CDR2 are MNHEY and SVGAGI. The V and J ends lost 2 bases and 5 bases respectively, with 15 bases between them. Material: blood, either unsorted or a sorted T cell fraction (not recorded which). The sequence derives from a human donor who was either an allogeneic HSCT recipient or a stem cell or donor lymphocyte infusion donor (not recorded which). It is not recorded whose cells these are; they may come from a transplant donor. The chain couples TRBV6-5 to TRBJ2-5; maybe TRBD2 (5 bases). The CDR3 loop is CASSYPGLGGETQYF. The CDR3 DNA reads TGTGCCAGCAGTTACCCAGGACTGGGTGGGGAGACCCAGTACTTC.